Presented here are 12 T cell receptor beta chains from one specimen sequenced in a study of T cells expressing NK-cell markers. TCRdb re-called the 5' RACE reads; every CDR3 protein appears as one record, without DNA. The specimen's table records 350,000 to 450,000 distinct CDR3 sequences. Material: blood T cells: a sorted CD56 or NKG2C T cell subset, CD4+ or CD8+ T cells, or bulk PBMC T cells (not recorded which). The receptor set was obtained from a man aged 18-69 years in good health.

This sequence joins TRBV27 and TRBJ2-1; lacking DNA, the TRBD2 call made by TCRdb goes unchecked. CDR3 length: 17 residues. Germline V gene lookup returns CDR1 MNHEY and CDR2 SMNVEV (reference sequence). The CDR3 is CASSLRALAGNYNEQFF.

The chain joins TRBV19 to TRBJ2-1. Germline assignment: CDR1 LNHDA and CDR2 SQIVND (reference sequence). The CDR3 is made up of 16 amino acids. The CDR3 spells CASSSTIGISTMEQFF.

V gene TRBV27 combines with J gene TRBJ2-1; the TCRdb D gene call, TRBD2, has no DNA to confirm it. Germline assignment: CDR1 MNHEY and CDR2 SMNVEV (reference sequence). The CDR3 length is 15 residues. The CDR3: CASSLRAVMINEQFF.

The rearrangement uses TRBV12-3 or TRBV12-4 and TRBJ2-3; TCRdb lists TRBD1, though no DNA is available to test this call. The CDR3 is 16 residues long. CDR3 sequence reads: CASSQGSGGRSDTQYF.

The chain is built from TRBV6-5 and TRBJ2-7; the D call of TRBD1 rests on TCRdb alone, since no DNA is present to check it. The CDR3 contains 12 residues. In germline, CDR1 is MNHEY, CDR2 SVGAGI. CDR3: CASSSTGVEQYF.

The rearrangement joins TRBV3-1 to TRBJ1-6; TCRdb names TRBD1, which stays unverified in the absence of DNA. The CDR3 sequence is 16 residues long. Germline values: CDR1 LGHDT, CDR2 YNNKEL (reference sequence). The CDR3 reads CASSQDPGRGDSPLHF.

This chain uses TRBV12-3 or TRBV12-4 with TRBJ2-4; lacking DNA, the TRBD2 call made by TCRdb goes unchecked. This CDR3 has 16 residues. CDR3 sequence reads: CASSSTSGVAKNIQYF.

V and J are TRBV29-1 and TRBJ1-3; TCRdb reports TRBD1, a call that lacks DNA to check it against. CDR3 length equals 13 residues. Germline assignment: CDR1 SQVTM and CDR2 ANQGSEA. The CDR3 loop reads CSVGDRRGNTIYF.

The rearrangement links TRBV27 to TRBJ2-1; TCRdb's D call of TRBD1 is untestable without DNA. Germline CDR1 MNHEY, CDR2 SMNVEV (reference sequence). The CDR3 has 15 residues. This chain's CDR3 is CASREQGALPGEQFF.

The chain carries TRBV6-1 and TRBJ2-7; TCRdb indicates TRBD2, and absent DNA this call remains unverified. The CDR3 consists of 13 residues. Germline loops: CDR1 MNHNS, CDR2 SASEGT. The CDR3 is CASKSIGRAEQYF.

J is TRBJ1-1 and V is TRBV2. The CDR3 consists of 14 residues. Per the germline V gene, CDR1 is SNHLY and CDR2 is FYNNEI. CDR3 residues: CASRPSLEFTEAFF.

This chain joins TRBV20-1 and TRBJ2-1; TCRdb selects TRBD2, and the lack of DNA leaves this call unchecked. Germline V gene lookup returns CDR1 DFQATT and CDR2 SNEGSKA (reference sequence). This CDR3 contains 14 residues. CDR3 protein: CSAIRDSKLGEQFF.